The 4 T cell receptor beta chains reported below all come from one sample, sequenced in a study of type 1 regulatory T cells. No antigen is known for these receptors. TCRdb fed the reads into MiXCR, producing one record per CDR3 protein. There are approximately 25,000 distinct CDR3 sequences in the sample; around 47% occur only once, and 4.8% lies in the top ten. The specimen sequenced was cultured T cells, either the whole culture or a sorted T cell fraction (not recorded which). The source of these receptors is a human donor in good health.

Turning to this clonotype: The junction does not match germline at one end; this may be a read error. V usage is TRBV4-1 and J usage is TRBJ2-2; D may be TRBD2 (6 bases). The CDR3 runs to 14 residues. Germline CDR1 MGHRA, CDR2 YSYEKL. In DNA, the CDR3 is TGCGCCAGCAGCCAAGGGTATATTACCGGGGGGCTGTTTTTT. Amino acid sequence: CASSQGYITGGLFF.

This clonotype came up many times. The V and J genes are TRBV5-1 and TRBJ2-3; a possible D gene is TRBD2 (5 bases). CDR3 length: 14 residues. Trimming took off 4 bases at V and 13 bases at J, with 22 bases between the two ends. CDR1 SGHRS and CDR2 YFSETQ come from the germline V gene. The CDR3 sequence: CASSMPVGLGKKYF. CDR3 DNA sequence: TGCGCCAGCAGCATGCCCGTTGGACTGGGGAAGAAGTATTTT.

The table lists this clonotype with a few counts. The gene calls are TRBV29-1 and TRBJ2-1; 12 bases agree with TRBD2. The trim removed 7 bases at V and 8 bases at J, leaving 6 bases unmatched. Germline V gives CDR1 SQVTM, CDR2 ANQGSEA. This CDR3 contains 13 residues. The CDR3: CSATGLAGYEQFF. CDR3 DNA: TGCAGCGCCACCGGACTAGCGGGGTATGAGCAGTTCTTC.

V gene TRBV12-3 or TRBV12-4 combines with J gene TRBJ2-5; D not resolved. The CDR3 contains 15 residues. V gave up 3 bases and J gave up 1 base, with 12 bases separating them. CDR3 in amino acids: CASSLVTQIQETQYF. In DNA form, the CDR3 reads TGTGCCAGCAGTTTGGTTACGCAGATCCAAGAGACCCAGTACTTC.